The 29 T cell receptor beta chains presented below share a single source sample, sequenced in a study of Graves' ophthalmopathy and Graves' hyperthyroidism. TCR beta CDR3 amplification used RNA transcripts. Scientists carried out first-round RT-PCR using HTBI primers and then a second-round multiplex PCR. MiXCR, run by TCRdb on the multiplex PCR reads, gives a single entry per CDR3 protein. Among around 590,000 distinct CDR3 sequences listed, under 45% were seen once. The sample consisted of peripheral blood or thyroid tissue (not recorded which). The receptors shown here come from an adult man with Graves' hyperthyroidism.

This clonotype was recorded a few times. The chain uses TRBV7-2 and TRBJ1-1; TRBD1 aligns across 8 bases. The trim removed 4 bases at V and 4 bases at J, leaving 5 bases unmatched. Germline lookup yields CDR1 SGHTA and CDR2 FQGNSA. The CDR3 is made up of 14 amino acids. CDR3: CASSSPTGATEAFF. CDR3 nucleotide sequence: TGTGCCAGCAGCTCCCCGACAGGGGCCACTGAAGCTTTCTTT.

The chain joins TRBV15 to TRBJ1-2, with 7 bases lining up with TRBD1. This CDR3 region has 15 residues. V lost 3 bases and J lost 4; bases outside the gene matches: 8. Germline V gene lookup returns CDR1 LNHNV and CDR2 YYDKDF (reference sequence). The CDR3 loop reads CATSRPPGQLYGYTF. In nucleotides, the CDR3 is TGTGCCACCAGCAGGCCTCCGGGACAGCTCTATGGCTACACCTTC.

Only one count was recorded for this clonotype. A much larger clone differs by one base, so this may be a read error. The rearrangement joins TRBV25-1 to TRBJ2-2, with D possibly matching TRBD2 (6 bases). CDR1 MGHDK and CDR2 SYGVNS come from the germline V gene. The CDR3 is 16 amino acids. This chain's CDR3 is CASSTRRGMDTGELLF. The CDR3 DNA follows: TGTGCCAGCAGTACCCGTCGGGGGATGGACACCGGGGAGCTGCTTTTT.

This clonotype showed up just a few times. V usage is TRBV7-9 and J usage is TRBJ1-6, with TRBD1 as a possible D gene (5 bases). V lost 5 bases, J lost 5 bases, and 13 bases lay in between. The CDR3 is made up of 15 amino acids. CDR1 and CDR2 (germline): SEHNR, FQNEAQ (reference sequence). The CDR3 loop is CASSRSGGNNSPLHF. DNA for the CDR3: TGTGCCAGCAGCCGATCCGGGGGAAATAATTCACCCCTCCACTTT.

Many counts were recorded for this clonotype. The chain combines TRBV7-2 with TRBJ2-2; TRBD2 matches at 8 bases. The CDR3 sequence is 15 residues long. V gave up 3 bases and J gave up 6 bases; unmatched junction bases: 6. Germline V lookup: CDR1 SGHTA, CDR2 FQGNSA. Here the CDR3 DNA reads TGTGCCAGCAGCTTCCCGGGACTAGGGCCCGGGGAGCTGTTTTTT. Encoded protein: CASSFPGLGPGELFF. The full variable domain, rest sourced from reference TRBV7-2 and TRBJ2-2, is GAGVSQSPSNKVTEKGKDVELRCDPISGHTALYWYRQSLGQGLEFLIYFQGNSAPDKSGLPSDRFSAERTGGSVSTLTIQRTQQEDSAVYLCASSFPGLGPGELFFGEGSRLTVL.

This clonotype was detected many times. This chain connects TRBV6-1 to TRBJ1-6; no firm D call. The germline V and J ends were trimmed by 7 bases and 8 bases, with 12 bases remaining between them. The CDR3 is 13 residues long. Germline V CDR1 and CDR2: MNHNS, SASEGT. The CDR3 sequence is CASKKEPDSPLHF. The CDR3 nucleotides read TGTGCCAGCAAAAAGGAACCGGATTCACCCCTCCACTTT.

The chain combines TRBV13 with TRBJ1-5; D remains unclear. The CDR3 has 14 residues. Germline CDR1 and CDR2: PRHDT and FYEKMQ (reference sequence). The V and J ends lost 5 bases and 9 bases respectively, with 17 bases between them. CDR3 loop: CASSPDAGSRPQHF. The CDR3 DNA sequence: TGTGCCAGCAGCCCCGATGCTGGGAGTCGGCCCCAGCATTTT. Together with reference TRBV13 and TRBJ1-5, the CDR3 gives the full variable domain: AAGVIQSPRHLIKEKRETATLKCYPIPRHDTVYWYQQGPGQDPQFLISFYEKMQSDKGSIPDRFSAQQFSDYHSELNMSSLELGDSALYFCASSPDAGSRPQHFGDGTRLSIL.

Comments on this clonotype: An end of the junction does not agree with germline; a read error may underlie this. The chain combines TRBV4-1 with TRBJ2-7, with 10 nucleotides matching TRBD2. There are 12 residues in the CDR3. Germline values: CDR1 MGHRA, CDR2 YSYEKL. CDR3 DNA: TGCGCCAGCAGCCATGGACTAGCGGAGCCCTTCTTC. Amino acid sequence: CASSHGLAEPFF.

Ten or more counts support this clonotype. The chain has TRBV19 and TRBJ2-7, with D possibly matching TRBD2 (5 bases). Deletions cut 3 bases from V and 1 base from J, with 10 bases between. The CDR3 spans 14 residues. Germline-derived CDR1 and CDR2 are LNHDA and SQIVND (reference sequence). This chain's CDR3 is CASSISGSSYEQYF. In DNA form, the CDR3 reads TGTGCCAGTAGTATTTCGGGAAGTTCCTACGAGCAGTACTTC.

This clonotype was seen many times. The chain links TRBV7-2 to TRBJ1-1; the D gene is possibly TRBD1 (5 bases). Germline CDR1 is SGHTA and CDR2 is FQGNSA. Trimming removed 6 bases from V and 2 bases from J, with 19 bases in between. The CDR3 has 16 residues. CDR3 nucleotide sequence: TGTGCCAGCAGACACCGAATGGCAGGGAGTAACACTGAAGCTTTCTTT. It codes for CASRHRMAGSNTEAFF.

The V gene is TRBV15, the J gene TRBJ2-5, with D tentatively TRBD1 (5 bases). V shed 0 bases and J shed 7 bases, with 21 bases lying between them. CDR1 and CDR2 (germline): LNHNV, YYDKDF (reference sequence). The CDR3 extends over 17 amino acids. The CDR3 here is CATSRDRGGQGYGTQYF. The CDR3 DNA follows: TGTGCCACCAGCAGAGATCGAGGCGGTCAGGGATATGGGACCCAGTACTTC.

Worth noting for this clonotype: A read error is possible here, since a much larger clone lies one base away. The chain is built from TRBV6-2 or TRBV6-3 and TRBJ2-2, with D hard to call. The CDR3 is 15 amino acids. Germline V lookup: CDR1 MNHEY, CDR2 SVGEGT. CDR3 residues: CVSSATRSYTGELFF. For the CDR3, the DNA is TGTGTCAGCAGTGCCACTCGGTCGTACACCGGGGAGCTGTTTTTT.

A single count supports this clonotype. The gene calls are TRBV9 and TRBJ2-7; no reliable D call. The J call may be faulty, since TRBJ2-1 better matches the DNA end. Germline V gene data show CDR1 as SGDLS and CDR2 as YYNGEE. The CDR3 runs to 15 residues. The CDR3 is CASSAPVNSYNEQFF. CDR3 DNA sequence: TGTGCCAGCAGCGCCCCGGTAAACTCCTACAATGAGCAGTTCTTC.

This clonotype was counted at least ten times. V gene TRBV6-6 combines with J gene TRBJ1-2, with TRBD1 as a possible D gene (6 bases). Germline V gene sequence: CDR1 MNHNY, CDR2 SVGAGI (reference sequence). The CDR3 is made up of 15 amino acids. Trimming took 2 bases from V and 6 from J, leaving 16 bases between them. The CDR3 DNA sequence: TGTGCCAGCAGTTACCCCCAGGACAGTAGAGATGGCTACACCTTC. Translated, it gives CASSYPQDSRDGYTF.

This clonotype has at least ten counts. The rearrangement links TRBV7-9 to TRBJ2-7, with 8 bases aligning to TRBD1. The CDR3 loop spans 15 amino acids. The J segment lost 0 bases and the V segment lost 5 bases, leaving 6 bases of the junction unmatched. Germline V CDR1 and CDR2: SEHNR, FQNEAQ (reference sequence). The CDR3 nucleotides read TGTGCCAGCAGCCAAGTAACAGGGGGCTCCTACGAGCAGTACTTC. As protein: CASSQVTGGSYEQYF.

There are many counts of this clonotype. CDR3 bases: TGTGCCAGCAGTTTAGCGGGGTTCTCCTACGAGCAGTACTTC. Its translation is CASSLAGFSYEQYF. The chain joins TRBV12-3 or TRBV12-4 to TRBJ2-7; D gene uncertain. CDR3 length: 14 amino acids. Trimming took off 0 bases at V and 0 bases at J, with 6 bases between the two ends.

As to this clonotype: A read error is possible here, since a much larger clone lies one base away. The rearrangement joins TRBV5-4 to TRBJ2-2, with 12 bases lining up with TRBD2. Germline lookup yields CDR1 SGHNT and CDR2 YYREEE (reference sequence). The CDR3 loop spans 16 amino acids. The CDR3 nucleotides are TGTGCGAGCCGGAAGGGGACTAGCGGGCCCACCGGGGAGCTGTTTTTT. Its translation: CASRKGTSGPTGELFF.

At least ten counts were recorded for this clonotype. This rearrangement joins TRBV7-9 to TRBJ1-6; TRBD1 agrees at 7 bases. The CDR3 sequence is 17 residues long. Germline values: CDR1 SEHNR, CDR2 FQNEAQ (reference sequence). After removal of 4 bases from V and 8 bases from J, the junction contained 14 bases not matched to a gene. The CDR3 nucleotides are TGTGCCAGCAGCTCCACCGGCGCAGGGGGTTTTTATTCACCCCTCCACTTT. This translates into CASSSTGAGGFYSPLHF.

This clonotype has only a few counts. The chain employs TRBV28 and TRBJ1-5, with D maybe TRBD1 (6 bases). V lost 2 bases to trimming and J lost 5 bases, with 10 bases between them. This CDR3 is 14 amino acids long. Per the germline V gene, CDR1 is MDHEN and CDR2 is SYDVKM. The CDR3 loop reads CASSLVQGYQPQHF. The DNA of the CDR3 is TGTGCCAGCAGTTTAGTCCAGGGGTATCAGCCCCAGCATTTT.

The table lists this clonotype with many counts. The chain links TRBV2 to TRBJ1-1, with unresolved D. CDR3 length equals 12 residues. The V end lost 8 bases, the J end lost 1 base, and 8 bases lay between the germline ends. Germline CDR1 and CDR2: SNHLY and FYNNEI. This chain's CDR3 is CASAEGNTEAFF. The CDR3 DNA follows: TGTGCCAGCGCTGAGGGGAACACTGAAGCTTTCTTT. Variable domain in full (rest from reference TRBV2 and TRBJ1-1): EPEVTQTPSHQVTQMGQEVILRCVPISNHLYFYWYRQILGQKVEFLVSFYNNEISEKSEIFDDQFSVERPDGSNFTLKIRSTKLEDSAMYFCASAEGNTEAFFGQGTRLTVV.

This clonotype was found many times. The gene calls are TRBV11-2 and TRBJ1-6; 11 bases are a match to TRBD1. After removal of 6 bases from V and 9 bases from J, the junction contained 1 base not matched to a gene. The CDR3 has 13 amino acids. CDR1 is SGHAT and CDR2 is FQNNGV in the germline V gene. CDR3 DNA sequence: TGTGCCAGCAGGGACAGGGGGCCTTCACCCCTCCACTTT. Translated, it gives CASRDRGPSPLHF.

A note on this clonotype: A much larger clone lies one base from this, so it may be a read error. The rearrangement uses TRBV10-3 and TRBJ1-2; no clear D. The germline CDR1 and CDR2 sequences are ENHRY and SYGVKD. V was shortened by 6 bases and J by 6 bases, with 14 bases between the two germline ends. The CDR3 is made up of 13 amino acids. Here the CDR3 reads CAIRNEHDNGYTF. CDR3 bases: TGTGCCATCAGGAACGAACATGATAATGGCTACACCTTC.

In its sample, this clonotype was seen a few times. A much larger clone is a single base away; this may be a read error. The V gene is TRBV20-1, the J gene TRBJ2-2; D gene uncertain. The CDR3 is 14 residues long. Germline lookup yields CDR1 DFQATT and CDR2 SNEGSKA (reference sequence). The germline V and J ends were trimmed by 0 bases and 7 bases, with 12 bases remaining between them. CDR3 protein: CSARDGSVRGELFF. The CDR3, as DNA: TGCAGTGCTAGAGATGGGTCAGTCCGCGGGGAGCTGTTTTTT.

On this clonotype itself: A read error may be the cause here, since a much bigger clone is one base away. The chain joins TRBV10-1 to TRBJ1-2; D might be TRBD1 (6 bases). This CDR3 is 14 amino acids long. V lost 4 bases and J lost 8, with 17 bases in between. From germline, CDR1 is WNHNN and CDR2 SYGVQD (reference sequence). CDR3 coding DNA: TGCGCCAGCAGTGGCTACCGGGACAAGGGAGGCTACACCTTC. It codes for CASSGYRDKGGYTF.

The J gene is TRBJ2-3, the V gene TRBV7-9; no clear D gene. Germline V gene data show CDR1 as SEHNR and CDR2 as FQNEAQ (reference sequence). The CDR3 loop spans 13 amino acids. V shed 2 bases and J shed 4 bases, with 7 bases lying between them. The CDR3 spells CASSLTYPDTQYF. The CDR3 region has the DNA TGTGCCAGCAGCTTAACCTACCCAGATACGCAGTATTTT.

V is TRBV7-3 and J is TRBJ2-5; TRBD2 matches at 8 bases. The germline gives CDR1 SGHTA, CDR2 FQGTGA. The J segment lost 5 bases and the V segment lost 5 bases, leaving 10 bases of the junction unmatched. The CDR3 sequence is 15 residues long. The CDR3 here is CASSQDPGLAETQYF. For the CDR3, the DNA is TGTGCCAGCAGCCAGGACCCCGGACTAGCCGAGACCCAGTACTTC.

The sample holds many counts of this clonotype. The V and J genes are TRBV12-3 or TRBV12-4 and TRBJ2-7, with no clear D. The CDR3 is made up of 15 amino acids. Trimming removed 3 bases from V and 3 bases from J, with 15 bases in between. The CDR3 DNA is TGTGCCAGCAGTTTGGGTCCCCAGCAGGTCTACGAGCAGTACTTC. It codes for CASSLGPQQVYEQYF.

This clonotype showed up many times. The chain is built from TRBV12-3 or TRBV12-4 and TRBJ1-5; the D gene is possibly TRBD1 (6 bases). Deletions cut 1 base from V and 0 bases from J, with 7 bases between. This CDR3 is 15 amino acids long. CDR3 loop: CASSLGQVSNQPQHF. The CDR3 DNA reads TGTGCCAGCAGTTTAGGACAGGTTAGCAATCAGCCCCAGCATTTT.

J is TRBJ2-3 and V is TRBV7-2; D possibly corresponds to TRBD1 (5 bases). Deletions cut 3 bases from V and 2 bases from J, with 15 bases between. The germline gives CDR1 SGHTA, CDR2 FQGNSA. The CDR3 extends over 16 amino acids. The CDR3 protein is CASSLARTSFTDTQYF. In DNA, the CDR3 is TGTGCCAGCAGCTTGGCAAGGACAAGCTTCACAGATACGCAGTATTTT.